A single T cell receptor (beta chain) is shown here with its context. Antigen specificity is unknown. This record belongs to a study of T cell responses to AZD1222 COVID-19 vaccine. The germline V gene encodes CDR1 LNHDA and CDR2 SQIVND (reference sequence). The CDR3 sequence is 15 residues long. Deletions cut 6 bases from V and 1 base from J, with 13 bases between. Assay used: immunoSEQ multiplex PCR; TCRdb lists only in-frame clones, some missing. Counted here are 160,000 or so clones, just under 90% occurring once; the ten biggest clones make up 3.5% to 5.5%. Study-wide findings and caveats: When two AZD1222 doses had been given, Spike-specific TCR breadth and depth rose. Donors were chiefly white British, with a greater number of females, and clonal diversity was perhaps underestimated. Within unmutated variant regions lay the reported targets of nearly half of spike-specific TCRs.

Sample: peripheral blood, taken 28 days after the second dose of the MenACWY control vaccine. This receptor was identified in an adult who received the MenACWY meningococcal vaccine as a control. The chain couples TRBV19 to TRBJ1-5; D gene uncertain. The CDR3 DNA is TGTGCCAGTAGACCAGAAACTTACAGCAATCAGCCCCAGCATTTT. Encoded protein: CASRPETYSNQPQHF.